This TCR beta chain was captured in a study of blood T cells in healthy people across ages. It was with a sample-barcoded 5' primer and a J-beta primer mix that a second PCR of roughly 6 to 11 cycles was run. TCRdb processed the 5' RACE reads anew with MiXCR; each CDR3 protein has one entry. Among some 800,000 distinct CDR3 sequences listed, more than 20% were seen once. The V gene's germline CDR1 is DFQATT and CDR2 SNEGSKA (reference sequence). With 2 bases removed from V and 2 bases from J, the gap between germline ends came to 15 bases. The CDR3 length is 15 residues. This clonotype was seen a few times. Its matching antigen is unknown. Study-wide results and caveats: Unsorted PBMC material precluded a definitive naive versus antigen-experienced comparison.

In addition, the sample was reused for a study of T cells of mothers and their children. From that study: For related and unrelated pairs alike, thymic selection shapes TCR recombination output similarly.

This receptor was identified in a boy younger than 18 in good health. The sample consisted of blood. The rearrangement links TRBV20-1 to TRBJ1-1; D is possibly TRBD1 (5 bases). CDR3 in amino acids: CSARPGGGQNTEAFF. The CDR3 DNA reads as TGCAGTGCTAGACCCGGGGGGGGTCAAAACACTGAAGCTTTCTTT.